The 20 T cell receptor beta chains in this list originate from one sample, sequenced in a study of T cells after somatic rescue of genetic block. The method was immunoSEQ multiplex PCR; TCRdb's version includes in-frame clones alone and lacks a portion of them. This sample yields 80,000 to 90,000 clones, of which more than 80% are seen a single time; roughly 1.7% belongs to the top ten. The sample was peripheral blood mononuclear cells (PBMCs). The origin of the receptors is a young woman.

This chain joins TRBV28 and TRBJ2-5; no firm D call. Germline V gene sequence: CDR1 MDHEN, CDR2 SYDVKM. The CDR3 loop spans 14 amino acids. V lost 3 bases and J 2 bases, leaving 10 bases between the germline ends. CDR3 in amino acids: CASSLSTEQETQYF. The CDR3 DNA follows: TGTGCCAGCAGTTTGTCGACGGAGCAAGAGACCCAGTACTTC.

This clone was observed once. The rearrangement uses TRBV19 and TRBJ2-2, with TRBD2 identical over 7 bases. CDR3 size: 15 residues. V shed 2 bases and J 5 bases; nucleotides not matched to a gene: 5. CDR1 is LNHDA, CDR2 SQIVND, per germline (reference sequence). In DNA form, the CDR3 reads TGTGCCAGTAGTATAACGGGAGGTTGGACCGGGGAGCTGTTTTTT. This codes for CASSITGGWTGELFF.

The chain combines TRBV7-9 with TRBJ1-1; D might be TRBD1 (6 bases). Trimming cost V 5 bases and J 0 bases, with 19 bases left between them. From germline, CDR1 is SEHNR and CDR2 FQNEAQ (reference sequence). The CDR3 loop spans 17 amino acids. This CDR3 reads CASSAGVADGVNTEAFF. Here the CDR3 DNA reads TGTGCCAGCAGCGCAGGGGTTGCCGACGGGGTGAACACTGAAGCTTTCTTT.

The rearrangement joins TRBV11-3 to TRBJ2-1; TRBD2 matches 9 bases. Trimming cost V 1 base and J 2 bases; bases outside gene matches: 6. The CDR3 length is 17 residues. The germline gives CDR1 SGHNT, CDR2 YENEEA. The CDR3 DNA is TGTGCCAGCAGCTTAGTCCCGACTAGCGGAACCTACAATGAGCAGTTCTTC. It is translated as CASSLVPTSGTYNEQFF. The full variable domain, in which reference TRBV11-3 and TRBJ2-1 provide the parts outside the CDR3, is EAGVVQSPRYKIIEKKQPVAFWCNPISGHNTLYWYLQNLGQGPELLIRYENEEAVDDSQLPKDRFSAERLKGVDSTLKIQPAELGDSAVYLCASSLVPTSGTYNEQFFGPGTRLTVL.

About this clone itself: One junction end does not reproduce the germline sequence, and a read error may be involved. This chain joins TRBV29-1 and TRBJ2-3; the D gene could be TRBD1 or TRBD2 (5 bases each). The CDR3 length is 18 residues. Germline loops: CDR1 SQVTM, CDR2 ANQGSEA. CDR3 bases: TGCAGCGTTGAAGAAGATAGGTCGCAGGGCCCTAGCAGAGATACGCAGTATTTT. It encodes CSVEEDRSQGPSRDTQYF.

The table lists this clone with a few counts. This rearrangement joins TRBV27 to TRBJ2-7, with a tentative D call TRBD2 (6 bases). The V gene's germline CDR1 is MNHEY and CDR2 SMNVEV (reference sequence). The V end lost 7 bases, the J end lost 5 bases, and 24 bases lay between the germline ends. This CDR3 comprises 16 residues. Here the CDR3 reads CASTLKAGYPPHEQYF. CDR3 DNA sequence: TGTGCCAGCACCCTAAAGGCGGGGTATCCCCCCCACGAGCAGTACTTC.

The J gene is TRBJ2-3, the V gene TRBV29-1; no clear D. The CDR3 length is 13 residues. CDR1 is SQVTM and CDR2 is ANQGSEA in the germline V gene. With 4 bases removed from V and 2 bases from J, the gap between germline ends came to 10 bases. CDR3 protein: CSVATWVTDTQYF. CDR3 nucleotides: TGCAGCGTTGCAACCTGGGTCACAGATACGCAGTATTTT.

The rearrangement joins TRBV9 to TRBJ2-5; 13 nucleotides agree with TRBD2. V was clipped by 2 bases and J by 5 bases; unmatched bases: 12. The CDR3 runs to 18 residues. From germline, CDR1 is SGDLS and CDR2 YYNGEE. CDR3 region: CASSVGGTGLAGVETQYF. The CDR3 coding sequence is TGTGCCAGCAGCGTCGGAGGTACCGGACTAGCGGGAGTTGAGACCCAGTACTTC.

The rearrangement links TRBV29-1 to TRBJ2-7; 10 nucleotides agree with TRBD2. From germline, CDR1 is SQVTM and CDR2 ANQGSEA. CDR3 length equals 13 residues. V trimming: 6 bases; J trimming: 2 bases; junction bases outside the gene matches: 4. CDR3 loop: CSVLAGGAYEQYF. The CDR3 coding sequence is TGCAGCGTCTTAGCGGGAGGCGCCTACGAGCAGTACTTC.

V is TRBV6-5 and J is TRBJ2-6, with a weak D call TRBD1 (5 bases). The CDR3 runs to 15 residues. V lost 6 bases and J lost 0, with 9 bases in between. The germline V gene encodes CDR1 MNHEY and CDR2 SVGAGI. DNA for the CDR3: TGTGCCAGCAGCATCGACAGCTCTGGGGCCAACGTCCTGACTTTC. As protein: CASSIDSSGANVLTF.

The genes are TRBV6-5 and TRBJ1-2; the D is unclear. V shed 0 bases and J shed 1 base, with 9 bases lying between them. CDR1 is MNHEY and CDR2 is SVGAGI in the germline V gene. This CDR3 has 15 residues. In DNA form, the CDR3 reads TGTGCCAGCAGTTACTCGGTGGGCGTTAACTATGGCTACACCTTC. It translates to CASSYSVGVNYGYTF.

The chain joins TRBV19 to TRBJ1-1; TRBD1 aligns across 7 bases. Germline CDR1 LNHDA, CDR2 SQIVND (reference sequence). V was clipped by 4 bases and J by 4 bases; unmatched bases: 6. The CDR3 contains 14 residues. The chain's CDR3 is CASSSPGTATEAFF. The CDR3 DNA is TGTGCCAGTAGTAGCCCCGGGACAGCCACTGAAGCTTTCTTT.

This sequence joins TRBV6-6 and TRBJ1-2; D may be TRBD1 (6 bases). CDR1 is MNHNY and CDR2 is SVGAGI in the germline V gene (reference sequence). Trimming pared 5 bases from V and 7 bases from J, leaving 11 bases between. The CDR3 extends over 12 amino acids. The CDR3 sequence is CASSRTAGGYTF. In nucleotides, the CDR3 is TGTGCCAGCAGTCGGACAGCGGGTGGCTACACCTTC.

The chain uses TRBV7-3 and TRBJ2-7; 9 bases agree with TRBD2. Germline trimming cut 3 bases from V and 2 bases from J; bases unmatched to any gene: 5. CDR1 is SGHTA and CDR2 is FQGTGA in the germline V gene. This CDR3 has 15 amino acids. CDR3 in amino acids: CASSFAASGTYEQYF. The CDR3 coding sequence is TGTGCCAGCAGCTTCGCGGCTAGCGGGACCTACGAGCAGTACTTC.

The rearrangement links TRBV30 to TRBJ1-2; D not certain. The CDR3 covers 10 residues. Germline CDR1 is GTSNPN and CDR2 is SVGIG (reference sequence). The germline V and J ends were trimmed by 8 bases and 7 bases, with 11 bases remaining between them. This CDR3 is CALASGGYTF. DNA for the CDR3: TGTGCCCTGGCTTCGGGTGGCTACACCTTC.

The rearrangement joins TRBV2 to TRBJ2-1, with 7 bases fitting TRBD2. The V gene's germline CDR1 is SNHLY and CDR2 FYNNEI. The CDR3 spans 15 residues. V lost 9 bases to trimming and J lost 2 bases; unmatched junction nucleotides: 10. The CDR3 loop is CARRRSSGAYNEQFF. DNA for the CDR3: TGTGCCAGGAGAAGGTCCAGCGGGGCCTACAATGAGCAGTTCTTC.

V is TRBV7-9 and J is TRBJ2-2, with D perhaps matching TRBD2 (5 bases). The length of the CDR3 is 12 residues. The germline V and J ends were trimmed by 5 bases and 6 bases, with 7 bases remaining between them. Germline CDR1 is SEHNR and CDR2 is FQNEAQ (reference sequence). For the CDR3, the DNA is TGTGCCAGCAGCCTCGGGGCCGGGGAGCTGTTTTTT. Amino acids: CASSLGAGELFF.

CDR3 region: CASSLLAGGPADTQYF. The CDR3 DNA is TGTGCCAGCAGCTTACTAGCGGGAGGGCCGGCAGATACGCAGTATTTT. The chain uses TRBV5-4 and TRBJ2-3; the match to TRBD2 covers 13 bases. This CDR3 comprises 16 residues. Germline lookup yields CDR1 SGHNT and CDR2 YYREEE (reference sequence). Germline trimming cut 2 bases from V and 4 bases from J; bases unmatched to any gene: 4.

This clone was detected only a few times. The gene calls are TRBV5-1 and TRBJ2-5; D ambiguous. The CDR3 is made up of 11 amino acids. From germline, CDR1 is SGHRS and CDR2 YFSETQ. V lost 5 bases and J lost 4, with 6 bases in between. Here the CDR3 reads CASRGLETQYF. CDR3 DNA: TGCGCCAGCAGGGGGTTAGAGACCCAGTACTTC.

V usage is TRBV27 and J usage is TRBJ1-2, with 8 bases aligning to TRBD1. The J segment lost 5 bases and the V segment lost 5 bases, leaving 4 bases of the junction unmatched. Per germline, CDR1 MNHEY and CDR2 SMNVEV (reference sequence). CDR3 size: 13 residues. CDR3 in DNA: TGTGCCAGCAGTCGGACAGGGTCTTATGGCTACACCTTC. Its protein is CASSRTGSYGYTF.